This entry concerns a single TCR beta chain. The antigen it recognizes is unknown. No much larger clonotype is one base removed from it; base qualities were not supplied. This sample is part of a study of metastatic and nonmetastatic thyroid tumors (dated by TCRdb to 2019 to 2021). Concerning the study at large: For patients with malignant and with benign thyroid disease, the researchers compared repertoires between peripheral blood samples and tumor or nodule tissue samples. What the study reported, not specific to this receptor: TCR beta diversity was reported as significantly higher in malignant tumors than in benign nodules, in both blood and tumor samples.

Per the germline V gene, SGHAT is the CDR1 and FQNNGV is the CDR2. Counted from cysteine to phenylalanine, this CDR3 has 14 amino acids. The entry retains the CDR3 DNA only, 42 bases that are in frame from base 1. Trimming takes 1 base from V and 1 base from J, and the germline ends sit 7 bases apart. No treatment had been received by any patient before thyroid surgery. The study retrospectively analysed patient clinical samples collected from the early 2010s to the late 2010s using T-cell receptor beta sequencing. Library method: PCR. TCRdb shows the sequencer as Illumina HiSeq 4000. High-throughput sequencing was used to profile the TCR beta-chain CDR3 region of every patient. For the original study's pipeline: The researchers built a classifier to tell apart papillary thyroid cancer patients with distant metastasis, based on CDR3 differences among clinicopathological groups. The Shannon index was used to assess repertoire diversity, and the Morisita-Horn index was used to assess tumor-blood repertoire similarity. In-frame beta chains were kept once TCRdb had trimmed the public reads at Q25 with fastp and called clones with MiXCR. The authors' filters were not applied to this entry. This sample has roughly 23,000 clones in its table, and more than 20% of those were observed once. Over 70% of the sample is in the top ten clones.

The receptor comes from a male donor with papillary thyroid cancer or a benign thyroid nodule (not recorded which). Some clones in this sample may be carry-over from other donors' samples. The chain is assembled from TRBV11-2 and TRBJ1-1; confidence is insufficient to name the D gene. The sequenced sample was blood. The CDR3: CASSLGLENTEAFF. The nucleotide sequence is TGTGCCAGCAGCTTAGGGCTGGAGAACACTGAAGCTTTCTTT.